These 30 T cell receptor beta chains were all obtained from the same sample, sequenced in a study of cytomegalovirus exposure and HLA in healthy donors. With 60 Vbeta and 13 Jbeta primers, the PCR was carried out. Libraries were prepared by immunoSEQ multiplex PCR; TCRdb keeps only in-frame clonotypes and omits some of them. This table holds 110,000 or so clones, around 77% found once. Sequencing input: PBMCs. The receptor set was obtained from a woman under 40 in good health and CMV-seropositive.

V is TRBV6-1 and J is TRBJ1-3; D is uncertain. This CDR3 has 13 residues. Germline CDR1 is MNHNS and CDR2 is SASEGT. The V gene lost 1 base and the J gene lost 10 bases, with 11 bases spanning the gap. In DNA, the CDR3 is TGTGCCAGCAGTGAAGAGCCCGTCTATACCATATATTTT. Translated, it gives CASSEEPVYTIYF.

The V call is TRBV29-1, the J call TRBJ1-1, with a possible D match to TRBD1 (5 bases). The CDR3 contains 11 residues. Trimming shortened V by 4 bases and J by 4 bases, and 7 bases separated the two germline ends. Germline loops: CDR1 SQVTM, CDR2 ANQGSEA. DNA for the CDR3: TGCAGCGTTGGCAGGGTCACTGAAGCTTTCTTT. Its translation is CSVGRVTEAFF.

The chain uses TRBV5-1 and TRBJ2-3; a possible D gene is TRBD1 (7 bases). Trimming cost V 7 bases and J 0 bases, with 12 bases left between them. The CDR3 has 14 amino acids. Germline lookup yields CDR1 SGHRS and CDR2 YFSETQ. CDR3 in DNA: TGCGCCAGCGGCCCAGGGGGGAGCACAGATACGCAGTATTTT. Its translation is CASGPGGSTDTQYF. Full variable domain (remainder filled in from reference TRBV5-1 and TRBJ2-3): KAGVTQTPRYLIKTRGQQVTLSCSPISGHRSVSWYQQTPGQGLQFLFEYFSETQRNKGNFPGRFSGRQFSNSRSEMNVSTLELGDSALYLCASGPGGSTDTQYFGPGTRLTVL.

J is TRBJ2-1 and V is TRBV6-1; D call uncertain. V was trimmed by 2 bases and J by 3 bases, leaving 8 bases between them. The CDR3 totals 14 residues. CDR1 MNHNS and CDR2 SASEGT come from the germline V gene. The CDR3 protein is CASSEYFSYNEQFF. The CDR3 DNA reads TGTGCCAGCAGTGAATATTTTAGCTACAATGAGCAGTTCTTC.

This chain joins TRBV11-3 and TRBJ2-1, with TRBD2 matching over 7 bases. The CDR3 spans 14 residues. CDR1 and CDR2 (germline): SGHNT, YENEEA. V shed 4 bases, J shed 5 bases, and the junction held 5 bases outside the gene matches. The CDR3 protein is CASSSRLADNEQFF. As DNA, the CDR3 is TGTGCCAGCAGCTCCCGCCTAGCGGACAATGAGCAGTTCTTC.

The rearrangement links TRBV19 to TRBJ1-5; D ambiguous. Germline CDR1 LNHDA, CDR2 SQIVND (reference sequence). CDR3 length: 16 amino acids. V was cut by 8 bases and J by 2 bases, with 19 bases left in between. CDR3 loop: CASSDSAGRGNQPQHF. Written as DNA, the CDR3 is TGTGCCAGTTCGGACTCCGCCGGACGGGGCAATCAGCCCCAGCATTTT.

The V call is TRBV30, the J call TRBJ1-6, with TRBD1 identical over 8 bases. V trimming: 6 bases; J trimming: 7 bases; junction bases outside the gene matches: 5. There are 13 residues in the CDR3. Germline V lookup: CDR1 GTSNPN, CDR2 SVGIG (reference sequence). In DNA, the CDR3 is TGTGCCTGCCTCGGACAGGGAAATTCACCCCTCCACTTT. It is translated as CACLGQGNSPLHF.

J is TRBJ2-1 and V is TRBV27; 10 bases fit TRBD2. The CDR3 runs to 17 residues. Germline V gene sequence: CDR1 MNHEY, CDR2 SMNVEV (reference sequence). J was trimmed by 3 bases and V by 5 bases; bases with no gene match: 10. Here the CDR3 DNA reads TGTGCCAGCAGTCTCCGACTAGCGGGCCTGCTCTACAATGAGCAGTTCTTC. It encodes CASSLRLAGLLYNEQFF.

This clone showed up just once. The V gene is TRBV5-5, the J gene TRBJ2-7; D perhaps matches TRBD1 (5 bases). V was trimmed by 3 bases and J by 0 bases, leaving 10 bases between them. The CDR3 extends over 14 amino acids. Germline V CDR1 and CDR2: SGHKS, YYEKEE (reference sequence). CDR3 in DNA: TGTGCCAGCAGCTCTCAGGGATACTCCTACGAGCAGTACTTC. Translation gives CASSSQGYSYEQYF.

This clone is medium-sized (0.01 to 0.1%). The chain uses TRBV10-3 and TRBJ2-2; TRBD1 aligns across 7 bases. V shed 4 bases, J shed 5 bases, and the junction held 10 bases outside the gene matches. Germline V gene sequence: CDR1 ENHRY, CDR2 SYGVKD. The CDR3 loop spans 16 amino acids. The CDR3 loop is CAISVPGRGRTGELFF. The CDR3 DNA reads as TGTGCCATCAGTGTTCCTGGCAGGGGGAGAACCGGGGAGCTGTTTTTT.

The chain is built from TRBV11-1 and TRBJ2-3, with D unclear. Germline V gene sequence: CDR1 SGHAT, CDR2 FQDESV (reference sequence). Trimming removed 2 bases at V and 5 bases at J, with 11 bases between. The CDR3 consists of 14 residues. CDR3 protein: CASSLRFGIDTQYF. The CDR3 DNA reads as TGTGCCAGCAGCTTACGTTTCGGTATAGATACGCAGTATTTT.

The chain employs TRBV5-1 and TRBJ2-7, with 13 nucleotides matching TRBD2. Losses at the gene ends were 4 bases for V and 5 bases for J; bases not matched to a gene: 6. Germline V gene lookup returns CDR1 SGHRS and CDR2 YFSETQ. CDR3 size: 15 residues. The CDR3 DNA reads as TGCGCCAGCAGCGTAGCCGGGACTAGCGGGAACGAGCAGTACTTC. Translating gives CASSVAGTSGNEQYF.

The chain joins TRBV4-1 to TRBJ2-2; 14 bases are shared with TRBD2. Germline assignment: CDR1 MGHRA and CDR2 YSYEKL. V was pared by 1 base and J by 4 bases, with 2 bases of the junction left unmatched. CDR3 length: 17 amino acids. The CDR3 coding sequence is TGCGCCAGCAGCCAAGTCGGACTAGCGGGAGGCACCGGGGAGCTGTTTTTT. Translating gives CASSQVGLAGGTGELFF.

J is TRBJ2-1 and V is TRBV6-5; TRBD2 is a possible D gene (5 bases). V gave up 0 bases and J gave up 3 bases, with 6 bases separating them. The CDR3 loop spans 14 amino acids. The V gene's germline CDR1 is MNHEY and CDR2 SVGAGI. In DNA, the CDR3 is TGTGCCAGCAGTTACTCCGAGGGCTACAATGAGCAGTTCTTC. This sequence encodes CASSYSEGYNEQFF.

This chain connects TRBV13 to TRBJ2-7; 7 bases map to TRBD1. Germline V gives CDR1 PRHDT, CDR2 FYEKMQ (reference sequence). The trim removed 5 bases at V and 4 bases at J, leaving 14 bases unmatched. The CDR3 totals 16 residues. The CDR3 nucleotides read TGTGCCAGCAGCGAAACCGGGACAGACCTATCTTACGAGCAGTACTTC. This codes for CASSETGTDLSYEQYF.

The chain couples TRBV2 to TRBJ2-1, with 7 nucleotides matching TRBD1. V dropped 6 bases and J dropped 2; count of bases not matched to a gene: 7. From germline, CDR1 is SNHLY and CDR2 FYNNEI. The CDR3 loop spans 15 amino acids. The CDR3 protein is CASRRTGPPYNEQFF. The CDR3, as DNA: TGTGCCAGCAGGCGGACAGGCCCCCCCTACAATGAGCAGTTCTTC.

This clone was counted only a few times. J is TRBJ2-3 and V is TRBV6-6; 11 bases align to TRBD2. CDR1 and CDR2 from the germline V gene are MNHNY and SVGAGI (reference sequence). With V trimmed by 7 bases and J by 5 bases, 11 bases remained unmatched. This CDR3 contains 16 residues. CDR3 region: CASTLTTSGIVDTQYF. The CDR3 DNA sequence: TGTGCCAGCACCCTCACGACTAGCGGGATTGTAGATACGCAGTATTTT.

The chain employs TRBV6-5 and TRBJ2-5; weak D call: TRBD1 (5 bases). V was shortened by 0 bases and J by 2 bases, with 13 bases between the two germline ends. The CDR3 is 16 residues long. Per germline, CDR1 MNHEY and CDR2 SVGAGI. CDR3 nucleotide sequence: TGTGCCAGCAGTTACTCGATCGGTGCAGGGCAAGAGACCCAGTACTTC. It encodes CASSYSIGAGQETQYF.

J is TRBJ2-7 and V is TRBV9; TRBD2 matches 13 bases. V gave up 4 bases and J gave up 6 bases; unmatched junction bases: 7. From germline, CDR1 is SGDLS and CDR2 YYNGEE. This CDR3 contains 15 residues. CDR3 in amino acids: CASSPRTSGSFEQYF. The CDR3 coding sequence is TGTGCCAGCAGCCCTCGGACTAGCGGGAGTTTCGAGCAGTACTTC.

Regarding this clone: Within the sample, other DNA sequences also encode this same CDR3. This chain links TRBV9 with TRBJ2-3; D is unresolved. Trimming shortened V by 0 bases and J by 5 bases, and 4 bases separated the two germline ends. This CDR3 comprises 12 residues. Germline CDR1 reads SGDLS; CDR2 reads YYNGEE. CDR3 bases: TGTGCCAGCAGCGTAGGACAAGATACGCAGTATTTT. Translation gives CASSVGQDTQYF.

The chain employs TRBV4-1 and TRBJ2-7; 10 bases are shared with TRBD1. CDR3 length equals 15 residues. Germline CDR1 MGHRA, CDR2 YSYEKL. Trimming at V came to 1 base and at J to 2 bases, leaving 2 bases not matched to a gene. The CDR3 bases are TGCGCCAGCAGCCAAGTAGGACAGGGGGCCTACGAGCAGTACTTC. Its translation is CASSQVGQGAYEQYF.

The J gene is TRBJ2-1, the V gene TRBV5-1; 11 bases map to TRBD2. Germline V gene lookup returns CDR1 SGHRS and CDR2 YFSETQ. CDR3 length: 15 residues. V lost 4 bases, J lost 5 bases, and 5 bases stayed unmatched. CDR3 DNA: TGCGCCAGCAGCACACTAGCGGGAGCCCACAATGAGCAGTTCTTC. Protein product: CASSTLAGAHNEQFF.

This clone was picked up one time. V gene TRBV5-1 combines with J gene TRBJ2-5, with D tentatively TRBD2 (5 bases). Germline-derived CDR1 and CDR2 are SGHRS and YFSETQ. Trimming stripped 1 base from V and 1 base from J, with 11 bases between. The CDR3 extends over 15 amino acids. This CDR3 reads CASSLLWETQETQYF. For the CDR3, the DNA is TGCGCCAGCAGCTTGTTATGGGAGACCCAAGAGACCCAGTACTTC.

V usage is TRBV30 and J usage is TRBJ2-3; the match to TRBD2 covers 9 bases. The CDR3 spans 16 residues. Germline V lookup: CDR1 GTSNPN, CDR2 SVGIG (reference sequence). Unmatched junction bases numbered 11, after V lost 3 bases and J lost 4 bases. CDR3 DNA sequence: TGTGCCTGGAGCGGCGGGAGGGGCTCGTTTGCAGATACGCAGTATTTT. Amino acid sequence: CAWSGGRGSFADTQYF. The full variable domain, its missing parts supplied by reference TRBV30 and TRBJ2-3, is SQTIHQWPATLVQPVGSPLSLECTVEGTSNPNLYWYRQAAGRGLQLLFYSVGIGQISSEVPQNLSASRPQDRQFILSSKKLLLSDSGFYLCAWSGGRGSFADTQYFGPGTRLTVL.

This chain connects TRBV30 to TRBJ2-5; D ambiguous. The J call may be wrong; the DNA end is better matched by TRBJ2-7. Germline CDR1 reads GTSNPN; CDR2 reads SVGIG (reference sequence). The CDR3 runs to 13 residues. CDR3 sequence: CAWSEAFYYEQYF. CDR3 in DNA: TGTGCCTGGAGTGAGGCCTTCTACTACGAGCAGTACTTC.

This clone appeared once. Germline is not matched at one junction end, which may reflect a read error. The DNA of the CDR3 is TGTTCCAGCAGGGCTAGCGGGAGCTCCTACGAGCAGTACTTC. Protein: CSSRASGSSYEQYF. The chain couples TRBV7-9 to TRBJ2-7; 10 positions match TRBD2. The CDR3 consists of 14 residues. Looked up from germline, CDR1 is SEHNR and CDR2 is FQNEAQ (reference sequence). The full variable domain, rest sourced from reference TRBV7-9 and TRBJ2-7, is DTGVSQNPRHKITKRGQNVTFRCDPISEHNRLYWYRQTLGQGPEFLTYFQNEAQLEKSRLLSDRFSAERPKGSFSTLEIQRTEQGDSAMYLCSSRASGSSYEQYFGPGTRLTVT.

The chain has TRBV6-5 and TRBJ1-2; no firm D call. Germline loops: CDR1 MNHEY, CDR2 SVGAGI. The CDR3 extends over 14 amino acids. V dropped 8 bases and J dropped 2 bases, with 15 bases sitting between them. CDR3 in amino acids: CASSLRGGNYGYTF. DNA of the CDR3: TGTGCCAGCTCCTTACGGGGAGGAAACTATGGCTACACCTTC.

The V and J genes are TRBV13 and TRBJ2-7, with 11 nucleotides matching TRBD1. CDR3 size: 15 residues. Germline CDR1 reads PRHDT; CDR2 reads FYEKMQ (reference sequence). V trimming: 2 bases; J trimming: 4 bases; junction bases outside the gene matches: 4. The CDR3 protein is CASSLKGQGVYEQYF. As DNA, the CDR3 is TGTGCCAGCAGCTTAAAGGGACAGGGGGTGTACGAGCAGTACTTC.

This clone was observed once. V and J are TRBV5-8 and TRBJ2-2, with D unresolved. The CDR3 length is 13 residues. Germline V gene sequence: CDR1 SGHTS, CDR2 YDEGEE. Trimming took 1 base from V and 4 from J, leaving 5 bases between them. CDR3 in amino acids: CASSLQSTGELFF. Written as DNA, the CDR3 is TGTGCCAGCAGCTTGCAGTCCACCGGGGAGCTGTTTTTT.

J is TRBJ2-7 and V is TRBV7-6, with a possible D match to TRBD1 (7 bases). The CDR3 is 14 amino acids. CDR1 and CDR2 (germline): SGHVS, FNYEAQ. V dropped 5 bases and J dropped 6 bases, with 17 bases sitting between them. CDR3 loop: CASSQGGVRSEQYF. The CDR3 DNA reads as TGTGCCAGCAGCCAGGGGGGCGTCCGGAGCGAGCAGTACTTC. Complete variable domain (other parts from reference TRBV7-6 and TRBJ2-7): GAGVSQSPRYKVTKRGQDVALRCDPISGHVSLYWYRQALGQGPEFLTYFNYEAQQDKSGLPNDRFSAERPEGSISTLTIQRTEQRDSAMYRCASSQGGVRSEQYFGPGTRLTVT.